The 6 T cell receptor beta chains below come from one sample, sequenced in a study of radiotherapy plus CTLA-4 blockade in lung cancer listed by TCRdb under 2018. The library was obtained by the immunoSEQ multiplex PCR assay. In TCRdb, the immuneACCESS table is reduced to in-frame sequences with V and J assigned. These tables do not hold every clone; where another copy was compared, an unresolved V gene accounts for under half, and the others remain unexplained. The sample contains 64,000 or so clones, around 68% of them found a single time. About 8.3% of the sample is taken by the ten largest. Here the sequenced sample was peripheral blood, taken from a patient treated with radiotherapy plus ipilimumab. Receptors originate from a human donor with non-small cell lung cancer whose response to radiotherapy plus ipilimumab could not be evaluated.

The rearrangement uses TRBV10-1 and TRBJ2-2; possibly TRBD1 for D (6 bases). Trimming removed 3 bases from V and 0 bases from J, with 8 bases in between. CDR1 and CDR2 (germline): WNHNN, SYGVQD (reference sequence). This CDR3 is 15 amino acids long. The CDR3 is CASSDGQPNTGELFF. The CDR3 region has the DNA TGCGCCAGCAGTGACGGACAGCCGAACACCGGGGAGCTGTTTTTT.

This clone was seen more than once but under ten times. The rearrangement joins TRBV10-3 to TRBJ2-2; 10 bases are shared with TRBD1. V was clipped by 6 bases and J by 5 bases; unmatched bases: 3. The V gene's germline CDR1 is ENHRY and CDR2 SYGVKD. The CDR3 extends over 14 amino acids. CDR3 in amino acids: CAISPGQGTGELFF. The CDR3 nucleotides are TGTGCCATCAGCCCGGGACAGGGGACCGGGGAGCTGTTTTTT.

CDR3 protein: CASSQEEGDRGDGYTF. CDR3 sequence (DNA): TGCGCCAGCAGCCAAGAAGAGGGGGACAGGGGTGACGGCTACACCTTC. The chain combines TRBV4-1 with TRBJ1-2; TRBD1 matches 10 bases. The germline gives CDR1 MGHRA, CDR2 YSYEKL. V lost 0 bases and J lost 8; bases outside the gene matches: 9. The CDR3 totals 16 residues.

The chain uses TRBV5-1 and TRBJ2-5, with TRBD2 identical over 11 bases. After removal of 4 bases from V and 1 base from J, the junction contained 6 bases not matched to a gene. The CDR3 sequence is 16 residues long. The V gene's germline CDR1 is SGHRS and CDR2 YFSETQ. The CDR3 reads CASSRAGTSGQETQYF. CDR3 nucleotides: TGCGCCAGCAGCAGGGCCGGGACTAGCGGCCAAGAGACCCAGTACTTC. Full variable domain (remainder filled in from reference TRBV5-1 and TRBJ2-5): KAGVTQTPRYLIKTRGQQVTLSCSPISGHRSVSWYQQTPGQGLQFLFEYFSETQRNKGNFPGRFSGRQFSNSRSEMNVSTLELGDSALYLCASSRAGTSGQETQYFGPGTRLLVL.

The chain couples TRBV13 to TRBJ1-2; TRBD1 aligns across 7 bases. From germline, CDR1 is PRHDT and CDR2 FYEKMQ (reference sequence). The CDR3 has 15 amino acids. The V segment lost 7 bases and the J segment 0 bases; nucleotides outside the gene matches: 8. This CDR3 is CASIGQVYSNYGYTF. As DNA, the CDR3 is TGTGCCAGCATCGGACAGGTTTATTCTAACTATGGCTACACCTTC.

The chain combines TRBV6-5 with TRBJ1-5, with a possible D match to TRBD1 (6 bases). Deletions cut 8 bases from V and 7 bases from J, with 18 bases between. Germline V CDR1 and CDR2: MNHEY, SVGAGI. The CDR3 totals 14 residues. CDR3 protein: CASSTGTGRQPQHF. The DNA of the CDR3 is TGTGCCAGCTCGACAGGAACGGGAAGACAGCCCCAGCATTTT.